This note documents a single T cell receptor (beta chain) sequence. Its specificity is unknown. The data are from a study of shared clonotypes between healthy human individuals. Profiled with immunoSEQ multiplex PCR; TCRdb holds only in-frame clones, not every one. The table has roughly 2.4 million clones, nearly 97% seen once. Study results and caveats: A few donors had 4% to 5% of their naive CD4 clonotypes in common. Sampling was confined to blood; repertoires within tissues likely differ.

A CD45RA+ naive subset and a CD45RA-negative memory subset were split from CD4+ cells. This CDR3 contains 16 residues. J gave up 7 bases and V 3 bases, and 15 bases lay outside the gene matches. CDR1 and CDR2 (germline): SGHRS, YFSETQ. The sample comprised naive CD4+ T cells sorted from blood. Subset here: CD45RA+ positively selected. The rearrangement uses TRBV5-1 and TRBJ1-2, with 7 bases fitting TRBD1. This receptor was identified in a man between 18 and 35 years old in good health. The DNA for the CDR3 is TGCGCCAGCAGCTCTGACAGGGTTGGTAGTCGGGGTGGCTACACCTTC. This encodes CASSSDRVGSRGGYTF.